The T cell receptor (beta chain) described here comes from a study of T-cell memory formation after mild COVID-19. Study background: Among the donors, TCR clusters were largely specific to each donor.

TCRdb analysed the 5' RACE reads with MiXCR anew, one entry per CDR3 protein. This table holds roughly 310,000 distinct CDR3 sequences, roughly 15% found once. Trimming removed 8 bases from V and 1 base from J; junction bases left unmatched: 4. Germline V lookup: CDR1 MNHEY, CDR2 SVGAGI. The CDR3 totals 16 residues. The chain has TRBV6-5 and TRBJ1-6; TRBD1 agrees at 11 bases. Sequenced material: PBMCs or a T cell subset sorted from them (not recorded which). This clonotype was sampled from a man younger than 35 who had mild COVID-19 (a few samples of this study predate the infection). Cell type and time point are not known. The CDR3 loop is CASGQGARSYNSPLHF. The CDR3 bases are TGTGCCAGCGGACAGGGGGCGCGTTCCTATAATTCACCCCTCCACTTT.